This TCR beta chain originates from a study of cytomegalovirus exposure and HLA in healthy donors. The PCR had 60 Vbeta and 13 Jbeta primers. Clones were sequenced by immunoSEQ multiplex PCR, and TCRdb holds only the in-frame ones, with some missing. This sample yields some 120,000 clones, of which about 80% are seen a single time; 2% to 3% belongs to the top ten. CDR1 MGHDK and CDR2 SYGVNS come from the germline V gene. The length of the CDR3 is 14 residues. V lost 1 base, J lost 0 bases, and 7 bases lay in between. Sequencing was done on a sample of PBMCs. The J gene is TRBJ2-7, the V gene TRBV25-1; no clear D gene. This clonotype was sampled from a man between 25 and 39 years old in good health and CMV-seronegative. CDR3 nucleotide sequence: TGTGCCAGCAGTGAATGGTCCAGCTCCTACGAGCAGTACTTC. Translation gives CASSEWSSSYEQYF.